This T cell receptor (beta chain) originates from a study of blood T cell repertoires in COVID-19. With 1 base clipped from V and 4 bases from J, the junction kept 3 bases outside the gene matches. The germline V gene encodes CDR1 SGHVS and CDR2 FNYEAQ. This CDR3 region has 15 residues. The data were produced by immunoSEQ multiplex PCR, yet TCRdb's version contains in-frame clones alone and is incomplete. Here the sample spans approximately 200,000 clones, around 91% being singletons. The genes are TRBV7-6 and TRBJ1-4; 7 bases map to TRBD1. The receptor was isolated from a woman aged 18-29 years in a cohort exposed to, infected with or recovered from COVID-19 (not recorded which). The material sequenced was PBMCs or T cells enriched from blood (not recorded which). In DNA, the CDR3 is TGTGCCAGCAGCTTAGACAGGGGATTTAATGAAAAACTGTTTTTT. Amino acid sequence: CASSLDRGFNEKLFF. Full variable domain (missing parts from reference TRBV7-6 and TRBJ1-4): GAGVSQSPRYKVTKRGQDVALRCDPISGHVSLYWYRQALGQGPEFLTYFNYEAQQDKSGLPNDRFSAERPEGSISTLTIQRTEQRDSAMYRCASSLDRGFNEKLFFGSGTQLSVL.